In this sample, the clone carrying this T cell receptor beta chain is medium-sized. The data originate from a study of blood T cell repertoires in COVID-19. Study-wide context: Samples taken during acute and convalescent COVID-19 were collected in the United States, Italy and Spain. The cDNA or gDNA used as material had been derived from T cells, B-cell-depleted T cells, or PBMCs.

As handled by the study authors: Scientists estimated how many nucleated cells there were by amplifying reference gene primers. Assay used: immunoSEQ multiplex PCR; TCRdb lists only in-frame clones, some missing. V, J and clone size are those of that table, while D and trimming were read from the DNA. The data show just under 65,000 clones, under 80% seen once. This CDR3 comprises 17 residues. Trimming shortened V by 8 bases and J by 1 base, and 20 bases separated the two germline ends. Per the germline V gene, CDR1 is LNHDA and CDR2 is SQIVND (reference sequence). The sequenced sample was peripheral blood. The receptor was derived from a human donor in a cohort sampled during active COVID-19. The chain is built from TRBV19 and TRBJ1-4; no clear D gene. The CDR3 here is CASLSGGKGRTNEKLFF. DNA of the CDR3: TGTGCCAGTCTTTCTGGAGGGAAAGGAAGAACTAATGAAAAACTGTTTTTT.